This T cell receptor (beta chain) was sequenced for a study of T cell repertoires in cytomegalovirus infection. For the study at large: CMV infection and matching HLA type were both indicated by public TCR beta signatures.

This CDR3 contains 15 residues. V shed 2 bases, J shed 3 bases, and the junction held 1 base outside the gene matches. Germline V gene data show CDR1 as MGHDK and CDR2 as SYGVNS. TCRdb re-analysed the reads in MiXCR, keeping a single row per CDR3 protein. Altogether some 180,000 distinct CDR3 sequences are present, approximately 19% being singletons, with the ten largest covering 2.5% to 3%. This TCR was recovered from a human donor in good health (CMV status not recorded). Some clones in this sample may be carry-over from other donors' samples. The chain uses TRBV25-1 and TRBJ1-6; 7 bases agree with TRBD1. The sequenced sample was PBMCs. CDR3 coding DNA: TGTGCCAGCAGTGAAGCAGGGGGCTATAATTCACCCCTCCACTTT. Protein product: CASSEAGGYNSPLHF.